These 21 T cell receptor beta chains originate from one sample sequenced in a study of blood T cell repertoires in COVID-19. TCRdb's table, derived via immunoSEQ multiplex PCR, lists solely in-frame clones and lacks some. The sample has around 300,000 clones; approximately 91% are singletons. The material sequenced was peripheral blood. These receptors were taken from a man aged 50 or older with acute or convalescent COVID-19.

The genes are TRBV27 and TRBJ2-1, with TRBD1 matching 8 bases. CDR3 length equals 14 residues. With V trimmed by 6 bases and J by 4 bases, 5 bases remained unmatched. Per germline, CDR1 MNHEY and CDR2 SMNVEV (reference sequence). The CDR3, as DNA: TGTGCCAGCAGGTCGACAGGGGCGTACAATGAGCAGTTCTTC. Its protein is CASRSTGAYNEQFF.

The chain carries TRBV5-8 and TRBJ2-1, with 12 bases identical to TRBD2. Trimming cost V 1 base and J 12 bases; bases outside gene matches: 8. Germline assignment: CDR1 SGHTS and CDR2 YDEGEE. This CDR3 region has 15 residues. The CDR3 sequence: CASSLWPSGGDLQFF. In DNA form, the CDR3 reads TGTGCCAGCAGCTTGTGGCCTAGCGGGGGGGATTTGCAGTTCTTC.

This clone appeared once. The chain has TRBV9 and TRBJ1-2; no clear D gene. Per germline, CDR1 SGDLS and CDR2 YYNGEE. Trimming pared 0 bases from V and 2 bases from J, leaving 8 bases between. CDR3 size: 14 residues. The CDR3 bases are TGTGCCAGCAGCGTAGACCCGGGGAACTATGGCTACACCTTC. Its protein is CASSVDPGNYGYTF.

This clone came up a few times. The V gene is TRBV15, the J gene TRBJ1-1, with D uncertain. This CDR3 region has 15 residues. The germline CDR1 and CDR2 sequences are LNHNV and YYDKDF (reference sequence). Trimming removed 5 bases from V and 0 bases from J, with 13 bases in between. In DNA form, the CDR3 reads TGTGCCACCAGCGACGGGTGGAGGATGAACACTGAAGCTTTCTTT. Residues: CATSDGWRMNTEAFF.

The chain employs TRBV13 and TRBJ1-6; TRBD1 is a possible D gene (5 bases). The V gene's germline CDR1 is PRHDT and CDR2 FYEKMQ (reference sequence). This CDR3 contains 16 residues. V lost 0 bases to trimming and J lost 5 bases, with 11 bases between them. CDR3 residues: CASSLGKGTNNSPLHF. The CDR3 nucleotides are TGTGCCAGCAGCTTAGGCAAAGGGACTAATAATTCACCCCTCCACTTT.

A single count supports this clone. The chain uses TRBV5-1 and TRBJ2-3; TRBD1 might be the D (7 bases). V gave up 7 bases and J gave up 8 bases, with 20 bases separating them. The CDR3 is 14 amino acids. Germline V gene lookup returns CDR1 SGHRS and CDR2 YFSETQ. The CDR3 DNA sequence: TGCGCCAGCGGGGGAGGACAGGTGCGGGGTACGCAGTATTTT. Amino acids: CASGGGQVRGTQYF. Using reference TRBV5-1 and TRBJ2-3 for the parts outside the CDR3, the full variable domain is KAGVTQTPRYLIKTRGQQVTLSCSPISGHRSVSWYQQTPGQGLQFLFEYFSETQRNKGNFPGRFSGRQFSNSRSEMNVSTLELGDSALYLCASGGGQVRGTQYFGPGTRLTVL.

V usage is TRBV7-9 and J usage is TRBJ2-3; 10 nucleotides line up with TRBD2. Trimming at V came to 3 bases and at J to 2 bases, leaving 5 bases not matched to a gene. Germline CDR1 is SEHNR and CDR2 is FQNEAQ (reference sequence). CDR3 length: 16 residues. The CDR3 sequence is CASSFLSGGATDTQYF. As DNA, the CDR3 is TGTGCCAGCAGCTTTTTAAGCGGGGGGGCCACAGATACGCAGTATTTT.

As for this clone: The sample holds other DNA sequences that translate to the same CDR3. The CDR3 nucleotides read TGCGCCAGCAGCTTTCTACCTTCAGGGGCGTCCTACGAGCAGTACTTC. The encoded protein is CASSFLPSGASYEQYF. This chain uses TRBV5-1 with TRBJ2-7, with D possibly matching TRBD1 (6 bases). Germline CDR1 and CDR2: SGHRS and YFSETQ. The ends were cut back, 2 bases at V and 1 base at J, with 16 bases in the middle. CDR3 length: 16 residues.

The gene calls are TRBV30 and TRBJ2-7; D not resolved. Germline V gene lookup returns CDR1 GTSNPN and CDR2 SVGIG (reference sequence). The ends were cut back, 4 bases at V and 1 base at J, with 8 bases in the middle. The CDR3 consists of 12 residues. CDR3 amino acids: CAWMAPSYEQYF. The CDR3 DNA reads TGTGCCTGGATGGCCCCTTCCTACGAGCAGTACTTC. The whole variable domain, remainder taken from reference TRBV30 and TRBJ2-7, is SQTIHQWPATLVQPVGSPLSLECTVEGTSNPNLYWYRQAAGRGLQLLFYSVGIGQISSEVPQNLSASRPQDRQFILSSKKLLLSDSGFYLCAWMAPSYEQYFGPGTRLTVT.

The V gene is TRBV7-8, the J gene TRBJ1-1; 9 nucleotides match TRBD1. This CDR3 contains 16 residues. V lost 5 bases, J lost 3 bases, and 10 bases stayed unmatched. Germline CDR1 reads SGHVS; CDR2 reads FQNEAQ. CDR3 protein: CASSIQPGQGYTEAFF. For the CDR3, the DNA is TGTGCCAGCAGCATCCAACCGGGACAGGGATACACTGAAGCTTTCTTT.

This clone was found once. The chain carries TRBV5-6 and TRBJ1-6; 9 bases map to TRBD1. The V gene's germline CDR1 is SGHDT and CDR2 YYEEEE. This CDR3 contains 16 residues. The V segment lost 2 bases and the J segment 13 bases; nucleotides outside the gene matches: 13. Written as DNA, the CDR3 is TGTGCCAGCAGCTTCACCGGACAGGGGATTATGCCGCCCCTCCACTTT. The encoded protein is CASSFTGQGIMPPLHF.

V and J are TRBV6-6 and TRBJ1-4, with 8 positions matching TRBD1. Per germline, CDR1 MNHNY and CDR2 SVGAGI (reference sequence). Unmatched junction bases numbered 9, after V lost 5 bases and J lost 7 bases. The CDR3 has 15 residues. CDR3 sequence (DNA): TGTGCCAGCAGTCAATGGACAGGGTTCGGTGAAAAACTGTTTTTT. This encodes CASSQWTGFGEKLFF.

Only one count was recorded for this clone. V usage is TRBV29-1 and J usage is TRBJ2-7; TRBD1 is a possible D gene (6 bases). CDR1 and CDR2 (germline): SQVTM, ANQGSEA. Trimming took 3 bases from V and 4 from J, leaving 10 bases between them. This CDR3 has 12 residues. CDR3 DNA: TGCAGCGTTGAGTTGGACAGTTACGAGCAGTACTTC. It codes for CSVELDSYEQYF.

The V call is TRBV9, the J call TRBJ2-2; possible D gene TRBD1, 6 bases. Trimming took 0 bases from V and 4 from J, leaving 13 bases between them. The CDR3 spans 16 residues. Germline CDR1 SGDLS, CDR2 YYNGEE. CDR3: CASSVGVGRGTGELFF. The CDR3, as DNA: TGTGCCAGCAGCGTAGGAGTGGGCAGGGGCACCGGGGAGCTGTTTTTT.

Details on this clone: The sample carries other DNA sequences with the same CDR3. The chain carries TRBV13 and TRBJ2-3, with 8 bases that match TRBD1. Looked up from germline, CDR1 is PRHDT and CDR2 is FYEKMQ (reference sequence). The CDR3 is 14 amino acids. The V and J ends lost 4 bases and 1 base, in that order; junction bases with no gene match: 1. The CDR3 DNA sequence: TGTGCCAGCAGCTCGGGACAGGGCACAGATACGCAGTATTTT. Translation: CASSSGQGTDTQYF.

The rearrangement links TRBV18 to TRBJ1-2; the match to TRBD1 covers 7 bases. CDR3 size: 13 residues. Trimming took 3 bases from V and 8 from J; bases not matched to a gene: 6. Germline CDR1 and CDR2: KGHSH and LQKENI. Here the CDR3 DNA reads TGTGCCAGCTCACCCGGGACAGCGCTGGGCTACACCTTC. Its translation is CASSPGTALGYTF.

The V gene is TRBV30, the J gene TRBJ1-4; the match to TRBD1 covers 7 bases. The CDR3 length is 16 residues. Trimming cost V 5 bases and J 0 bases; bases outside gene matches: 9. The germline CDR1 and CDR2 sequences are GTSNPN and SVGIG (reference sequence). The CDR3 spells CAWGTGETATNEKLFF. The CDR3 DNA reads TGTGCCTGGGGAACAGGGGAGACTGCAACTAATGAAAAACTGTTTTTT.

This clone has a count of ten or more. The chain joins TRBV10-1 to TRBJ2-1, with 9 positions matching TRBD2. The trim removed 5 bases at V and 3 bases at J, leaving 5 bases unmatched. The germline gives CDR1 WNHNN, CDR2 SYGVQD (reference sequence). The CDR3 sequence is 15 residues long. Here the CDR3 DNA reads TGCGCCAGCAGTCCCGGGACTAGCAACTACAATGAGCAGTTCTTC. Protein product: CASSPGTSNYNEQFF.

The chain joins TRBV5-1 to TRBJ2-1; the match to TRBD1 covers 8 bases. With 4 bases clipped from V and 8 bases from J, the junction kept 14 bases outside the gene matches. The CDR3 is 16 residues long. Germline loops: CDR1 SGHRS, CDR2 YFSETQ. CDR3 region: CASSLVWAGGGDEQFF. DNA for the CDR3: TGCGCCAGCAGCCTGGTTTGGGCAGGGGGCGGGGATGAGCAGTTCTTC.

The chain uses TRBV16 and TRBJ1-3; D unresolved. V lost 4 bases, J lost 3 bases, and 7 bases lay in between. Germline V gene sequence: CDR1 KGHSY, CDR2 FQNENV. The CDR3 extends over 13 amino acids. This CDR3 is CASSLAGGNTIYF. For the CDR3, the DNA is TGTGCCAGCAGCCTCGCAGGTGGAAACACCATATATTTT.

V usage is TRBV11-2 and J usage is TRBJ2-2, with 7 bases identical to TRBD2. Germline V gives CDR1 SGHAT, CDR2 FQNNGV. With 5 bases clipped from V and 1 base from J, the junction kept 4 bases outside the gene matches. The CDR3 extends over 15 amino acids. CDR3 sequence: CASSGRGGNTGELFF. The CDR3, as DNA: TGTGCCAGCAGCGGTCGCGGGGGGAACACCGGGGAGCTGTTTTTT.